This T cell receptor (beta chain) was identified in a study of Tregs in tolerant kidney transplant recipients. The repertoire was sequenced with immunoSEQ multiplex PCR; TCRdb's copy has only in-frame clones and lacks some. The sample records approximately 260,000 clones, around 81% being singletons. Study findings and constraints: Findings come from small patient numbers and require larger validation. Biological reproducibility was not directly addressed in this study.

Note on this clone: Its antigen remains unknown.

Germline CDR1 is SGHTA and CDR2 is FQGNSA. The CDR3 spans 15 residues. The V gene end was trimmed by 5 bases and the J gene end by 1 base; junction bases not matched to a gene: 7. This chain connects TRBV7-2 to TRBJ1-1, with 7 bases that match TRBD1. Sequenced sample: CD4+ T cells from blood. The sequence was collected from a human donor in good health. CDR3 in DNA: TGTGCCAGCAGCCCTCGACGGACAGGGAACACTGAAGCTTTCTTT. Translation: CASSPRRTGNTEAFF.